The 3 T cell receptor beta chains given below trace back to one sample, sequenced in a study of blood T cell repertoires in COVID-19. Measured with immunoSEQ multiplex PCR; TCRdb has only the in-frame clones, and not every one. The data hold approximately 61,000 clones, with around 85% observed a single time. Sequenced input: peripheral blood. Receptor source: a man aged 70-80 years with acute or convalescent COVID-19.

V gene TRBV6-6 combines with J gene TRBJ2-5; possibly TRBD2 for D (5 bases). Germline CDR1 MNHNY, CDR2 SVGAGI (reference sequence). The CDR3 runs 15 residues. V was shortened by 1 base and J by 0 bases, with 9 bases between the two germline ends. The chain's CDR3 is CASSYWSGNQETQYF. The CDR3 DNA sequence: TGTGCCAGCAGTTACTGGAGCGGCAACCAAGAGACCCAGTACTTC.

As to this clone: The DNA is left out, because the CDR3 cannot be placed on it with certainty; the CDR3 is given as TCRdb lists it. The V and J genes are TRBV6-5 and TRBJ1-4; the DNA was not compared with TRBD1, the D call given in the table. The CDR3 totals 13 residues, both ends included. Germline V gene lookup returns CDR1 MNHEY and CDR2 SVGAGI. CDR3 protein: CASILGQNEKLFF.

CDR3 residues: CASSSTGANTEAFF. The CDR3, as DNA: TGTGCCAGCAGTTCGACAGGGGCCAACACTGAAGCTTTCTTT. The rearrangement uses TRBV6-5 and TRBJ1-1; 8 nucleotides line up with TRBD1. The CDR3 extends over 14 amino acids. The ends lost 4 bases at V and 2 bases at J; junction bases unmatched: 3. Germline CDR1 MNHEY, CDR2 SVGAGI.